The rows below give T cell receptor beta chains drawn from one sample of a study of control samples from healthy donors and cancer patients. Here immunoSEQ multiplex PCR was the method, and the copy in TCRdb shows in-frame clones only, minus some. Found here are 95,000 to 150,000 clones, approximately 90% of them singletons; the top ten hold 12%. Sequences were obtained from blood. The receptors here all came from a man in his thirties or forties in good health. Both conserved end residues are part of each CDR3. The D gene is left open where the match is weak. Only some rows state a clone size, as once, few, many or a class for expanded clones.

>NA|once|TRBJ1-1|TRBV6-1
TGTGCCAGCAGTGAAGGTTTAGGAACTGAAGCTTTCTTT
CASSEGLGTEAFF
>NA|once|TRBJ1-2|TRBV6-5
TGTGCCAGCACCGGAGTTAACTATGGCTACACCTTC
CASTGVNYGYTF
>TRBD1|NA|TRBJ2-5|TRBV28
TGTGCCAGCTTGACAGGGGGCGGTCGAAGGCAAGAGACCCAGTACTTC
CASLTGGGRRQETQYF
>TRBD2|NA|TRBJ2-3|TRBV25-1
TGTGCCAGCAGTGGGGGGACTAGCGGCACAGATACGCAGTATTTT
CASSGGTSGTDTQYF
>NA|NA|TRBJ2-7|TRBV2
TGTGCCAGTTGCCGAGGGGGACTTGGTTCCTACGAGCAGTACTTC
CASCRGGLGSYEQYF
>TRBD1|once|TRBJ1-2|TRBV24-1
TGTGCCACCAGTGATGGTGACAGGGGGTTCAGCTATGGCTACACCTTC
CATSDGDRGFSYGYTF
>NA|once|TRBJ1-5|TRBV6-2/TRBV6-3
TGTGCCAGCAGCTCCCATTATAGCAATCAGCCCCAGCATTTT
CASSSHYSNQPQHF
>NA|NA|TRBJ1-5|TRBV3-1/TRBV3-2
TGTGCCAGCAGCCAAGATGTCAATCAGCCCCAGCATTTT
CASSQDVNQPQHF
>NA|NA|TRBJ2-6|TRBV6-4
TGTGCCAGCAGGGACAGCTCTGGGGCCAACGTCCTGACTTTC
CASRDSSGANVLTF
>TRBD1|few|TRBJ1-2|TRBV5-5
TGTGCCAGCAGCGTACAGGGGGCGGAGGGCTACACCTTC
CASSVQGAEGYTF
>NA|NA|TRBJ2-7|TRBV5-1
TGCGCCAGCAGCTCCGCAGGGAACGAGCAGTACTTC
CASSSAGNEQYF
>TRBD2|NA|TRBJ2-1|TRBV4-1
TGCGCCAGCAGCCAAGAGGGAGGAGCGGGGGGGTGGAATGAGCAGTTCTTC
CASSQEGGAGGWNEQFF
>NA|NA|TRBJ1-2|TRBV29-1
TGCAGCGTTGAAGCAGGGGATGGCTACACCTTC
CSVEAGDGYTF
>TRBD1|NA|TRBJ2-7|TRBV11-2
TGTGCCAGCAGATTGCTTCACAGGGGGCTGGGATACGAGCAGTACTTC
CASRLLHRGLGYEQYF
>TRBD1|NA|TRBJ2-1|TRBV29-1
TGCAGCGTTGTGGTCGGAGGGACAGGAGGTTACAATGAGCAGTTCTTC
CSVVVGGTGGYNEQFF
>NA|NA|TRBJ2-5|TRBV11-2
TGTGCCAGCAGCTTGTATGGCCCGCAAGAGACCCAGTACTTC
CASSLYGPQETQYF
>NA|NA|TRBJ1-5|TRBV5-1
TGCGCCAGCAGCTTGGGAGTGGGCGACTATAGCAATCAGCCCCAGCATTTT
CASSLGVGDYSNQPQHF
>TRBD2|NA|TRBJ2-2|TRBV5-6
TGTGCCAGCAGCTTCCTCGGGGGGGCGAAGACCGGGGAGCTGTTTTTT
CASSFLGGAKTGELFF
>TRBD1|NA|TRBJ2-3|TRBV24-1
TGTGCCACCAGTGACTCCACTCCGACCCCGGGACAGGGTGCAATAGATACGCAGTATTTT
CATSDSTPTPGQGAIDTQYF
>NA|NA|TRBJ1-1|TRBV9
TGTGCCAGCAGCGTAGCAGGGGCGCGAACTGAAGCTTTCTTT
CASSVAGARTEAFF
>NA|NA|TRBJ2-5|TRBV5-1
TGCGCCAGCAGCTTGGCCTACGGATTAGGACAAGAGACCCAGTACTTC
CASSLAYGLGQETQYF
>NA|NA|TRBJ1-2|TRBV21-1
TGTGCCAGCAGCAAAGCGCGAAGGGGCGGCTATGGCTACACCTTC
CASSKARRGGYGYTF
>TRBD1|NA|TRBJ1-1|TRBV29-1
TGCAGCGTTCATACAGGGGGCACTGAAGCTTTCTTT
CSVHTGGTEAFF
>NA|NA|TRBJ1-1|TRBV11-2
TGTGCCAGCAGCGTCATATGGGACACTGAAGCTTTCTTT
CASSVIWDTEAFF
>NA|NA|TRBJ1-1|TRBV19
TGTGCCAGTAGAGGACCTACATCCCAAACTAGGGGGGGTATGAACACTGAAGCTTTCTTT
CASRGPTSQTRGGMNTEAFF
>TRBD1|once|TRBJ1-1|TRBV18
TGTGCCAGCTCGCGGGACAGCGTGAACACTGAAGCTTTCTTT
CASSRDSVNTEAFF
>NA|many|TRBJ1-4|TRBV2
TGTGCCAGCAGAAGGGGGGGGAGTGCGGTGAAACTGTTTTTT
CASRRGGSAVKLFF
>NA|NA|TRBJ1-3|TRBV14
TGTGCCAGCAGCCAAGATGGAAGGACAGCTGGAAACACCATATATTTT
CASSQDGRTAGNTIYF
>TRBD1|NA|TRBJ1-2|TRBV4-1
TGCCCCCCCAGCCAAGGGCGGGGGGGACAGGGGGAAGGCTACACCTTC
CPPSQGRGGQGEGYTF
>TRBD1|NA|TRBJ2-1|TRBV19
TGTGCCAGTAGTGTACCGGGGGACAGGCCCTCTAATGAGCAGTTCTTC
CASSVPGDRPSNEQFF
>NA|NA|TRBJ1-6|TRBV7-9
TGTGCCAGCTCCCCCGAAAATTCACCCCTCCACTTT
CASSPENSPLHF
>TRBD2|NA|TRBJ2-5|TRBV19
TGTGCCAGTAGTAAGGCGGGGGGCCTGAAGACCCAGTACTTC
CASSKAGGLKTQYF
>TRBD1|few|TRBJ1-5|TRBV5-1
TGCGCCAGCAGCCAGACAGGGGGGGGCAATCAGCCCCAGCATTTT
CASSQTGGGNQPQHF
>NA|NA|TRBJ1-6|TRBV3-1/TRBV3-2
TGTGCCAGCAGCCAACTAACAGGGATGGGGTCACCCCTCCACTTT
CASSQLTGMGSPLHF
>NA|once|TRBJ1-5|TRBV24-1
TGTGCCACCAGTGACAGGACAGTCAATCAGCCCCAGCATTTT
CATSDRTVNQPQHF
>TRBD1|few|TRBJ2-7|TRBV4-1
TGCGCCAGCAGCCAGACAGGGGATGAGGAGCAGTACTTC
CASSQTGDEEQYF
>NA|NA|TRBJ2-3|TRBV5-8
TGTGCCAGCACCCCGGGATATAGGGTAGATACGCAGTATTTT
CASTPGYRVDTQYF
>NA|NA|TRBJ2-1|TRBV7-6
TGTGCCAGCAGCTTAGATTCGGGCGGGGCCAATGAGCAGTTCTTC
CASSLDSGGANEQFF
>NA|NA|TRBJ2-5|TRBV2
TGTGCCAGCAGATACGGGGGAGTTGGAGAGACCCAGTACTTC
CASRYGGVGETQYF
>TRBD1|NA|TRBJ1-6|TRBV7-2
TGTGCCAGCAGCTTAGCGACAGGGGTTTCACCCCTCCACTTT
CASSLATGVSPLHF
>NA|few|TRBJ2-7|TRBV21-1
TGTGCCAGCAGCAGACAGGACAGGGTAAAATACGAGCAGTACTTC
CASSRQDRVKYEQYF
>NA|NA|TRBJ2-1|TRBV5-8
TGTGCCAGCAGCTTGTCAGGGGCAGGTGAGCAGTTCTTC
CASSLSGAGEQFF
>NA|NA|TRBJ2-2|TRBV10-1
TGCGCCAGCACGGGATCTCGAGGTGTCAGCACCGGGGAGCTGTTTTTT
CASTGSRGVSTGELFF
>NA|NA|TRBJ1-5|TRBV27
TGTGCCAGCAGTTTAGCCGGGAATCAGCCCCAGCATTTT
CASSLAGNQPQHF
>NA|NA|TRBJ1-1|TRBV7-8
TGTGCCAGCAGCTTGGGGGAGAGCACTGAAGCTTTCTTT
CASSLGESTEAFF
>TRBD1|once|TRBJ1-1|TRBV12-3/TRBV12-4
TGTGCCAGCGTTTTAACAGGGGAGCCTGAAGCTTTCTTT
CASVLTGEPEAFF
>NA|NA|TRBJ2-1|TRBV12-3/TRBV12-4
TGTGCCAGCAGTTTAACGGGCGGTGATGAGCAGTTCTTC
CASSLTGGDEQFF
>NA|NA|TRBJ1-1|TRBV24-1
TGCGCCACCAGTGAGGGAATGAACACTGAAGCTTTCTTT
CATSEGMNTEAFF
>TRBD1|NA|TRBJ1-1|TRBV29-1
TGCAGCGTCTCGGACAGGGGGAGGACTGAAGCTTTCTTT
CSVSDRGRTEAFF
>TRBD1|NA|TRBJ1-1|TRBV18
TGTGCCAGCTCACCTCCGACAGGGGGCTCCGGACGGTCTGAAGCTTTCTTT
CASSPPTGGSGRSEAFF
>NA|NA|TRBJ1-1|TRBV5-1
TGCGCCAGCAGCTTGGTCCCTGAGAACACTGAAGCTTTCTTT
CASSLVPENTEAFF
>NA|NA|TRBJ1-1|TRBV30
TGTGCCTGGGCCGAGATTCGAGGAGCTTTCTTT
CAWAEIRGAFF
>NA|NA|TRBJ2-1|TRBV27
TGTGCCAGCAGTTTAGGAGGGAATGAGCAGTTCTTC
CASSLGGNEQFF
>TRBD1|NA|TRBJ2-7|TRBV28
TGTGCCAGCGGCGTAACAGGGGGCTCCTACGAGCAGTACTTC
CASGVTGGSYEQYF
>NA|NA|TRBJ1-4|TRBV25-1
TGTGCCAGCAGTGGAGAAGGGGGGACTGCAACTAATGAAAAACTGTTTTTT
CASSGEGGTATNEKLFF
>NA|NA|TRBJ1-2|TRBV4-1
TGCGCCAGCAGCCCCGACTTGACCGGGACACCGATCAACTATGGCTACACCTTC
CASSPDLTGTPINYGYTF
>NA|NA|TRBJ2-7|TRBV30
TGTGCCTGGGGGTCGTCCTACGAGCAGTACTTC
CAWGSSYEQYF